The 12 T cell receptor beta chains listed next were all sequenced from one sample in a study of blood T cell repertoires in COVID-19. Data came from immunoSEQ multiplex PCR; TCRdb stores just in-frame clones and leaves some out. The sample holds 200,000 or so clones; around 77% are singletons and the top ten take 17%. The sequenced sample was peripheral blood. The origin of the receptors is a man between 60 and 75 years old with active or convalescent COVID-19.

The gene calls are TRBV19 and TRBJ2-7; tentative D call: TRBD2 (6 bases). Trimming pared 2 bases from V and 2 bases from J, leaving 10 bases between. The germline V gene has CDR1 LNHDA and CDR2 SQIVND (reference sequence). The CDR3 consists of 14 residues. This CDR3 is CASSILAGPYEQYF. The CDR3 DNA reads as TGTGCCAGTAGTATACTTGCGGGACCCTACGAGCAGTACTTC. The entire variable domain, with the rest obtained from reference TRBV19 and TRBJ2-7, is as follows: DGGITQSPKYLFRKEGQNVTLSCEQNLNHDAMYWYRQDPGQGLRLIYYSQIVNDFQKGDIAEGYSVSREKKESFPLTVTSAQKNPTAFYLCASSILAGPYEQYFGPGTRLTVT.

The CDR3 DNA follows: TGTGCCAGCAGCGCGTTACCCTCCGGGGAAGATGGCAATCAGCCCCAGCATTTT. Its protein product is CASSALPSGEDGNQPQHF. The gene calls are TRBV7-8 and TRBJ1-5; D remains unclear. With 5 bases removed from V and 2 bases from J, the gap between germline ends came to 22 bases. The CDR3 runs to 18 residues. The germline V gene encodes CDR1 SGHVS and CDR2 FQNEAQ.

In DNA form, the CDR3 reads TGTGCCAGCTCACCCGGGACAGGGGGACACTACGAGCAGTACTTC. It encodes CASSPGTGGHYEQYF. This chain links TRBV18 with TRBJ2-7; 11 nucleotides align to TRBD1. The CDR3 spans 15 residues. V lost 3 bases to trimming and J lost 3 bases; unmatched junction nucleotides: 4. The germline V gene encodes CDR1 KGHSH and CDR2 LQKENI.

The chain joins TRBV28 to TRBJ1-2; D is possibly TRBD1 (5 bases). There are 14 residues in the CDR3. V was clipped by 3 bases and J by 4 bases, with 12 bases between them. CDR1 and CDR2 (germline): MDHEN, SYDVKM. In nucleotides, the CDR3 is TGTGCCAGCAGTTTGAAGGGGCGCATCTATGGCTACACCTTC. Translated: CASSLKGRIYGYTF.

The sample holds a few counts of this clone. V gene TRBV7-2 combines with J gene TRBJ1-5, with no clear D. Germline V gives CDR1 SGHTA, CDR2 FQGNSA. This CDR3 spans 14 amino acids. Trimming pared 2 bases from V and 9 bases from J, leaving 14 bases between. The chain's CDR3 is CASSLTARSRPQHF. CDR3 DNA: TGTGCCAGCAGCTTAACTGCCAGGTCTCGGCCCCAGCATTTT.

This sequence joins TRBV5-1 and TRBJ2-7, with 9 bases matching TRBD2. Germline trimming cut 4 bases from V and 3 bases from J; bases unmatched to any gene: 2. From germline, CDR1 is SGHRS and CDR2 YFSETQ. There are 13 residues in the CDR3. CDR3 loop: CASSTRGGYEQYF. CDR3 DNA: TGCGCCAGCAGCACGCGGGGGGGCTACGAGCAGTACTTC.

This rearrangement joins TRBV5-1 to TRBJ1-2, with a possible D match to TRBD1 (6 bases). Between the trimmed V and J ends, which lost 4 bases and 3 bases, there was a span of 13 bases. CDR1 and CDR2 from the germline V gene are SGHRS and YFSETQ. The CDR3 covers 14 residues. The CDR3 coding sequence is TGCGCCAGCAGCGACGGACAGATCCACTATGGCTACACCTTC. Protein sequence: CASSDGQIHYGYTF.

The V gene is TRBV28, the J gene TRBJ2-2; D ambiguous. Germline CDR1 MDHEN, CDR2 SYDVKM. The CDR3 is 12 amino acids. The germline V and J ends were trimmed by 6 bases and 4 bases, with 6 bases remaining between them. CDR3 in DNA: TGTGCCAGCAGCCTCCTCACCGGGGAGCTGTTTTTT. Its translation: CASSLLTGELFF.

The rearrangement joins TRBV2 to TRBJ2-1; a possible D gene is TRBD1 (5 bases). The CDR3 extends over 16 amino acids. V lost 5 bases and J 0 bases, leaving 14 bases between the germline ends. Germline V lookup: CDR1 SNHLY, CDR2 FYNNEI. CDR3 DNA sequence: TGTGCCAGCAGTCTACAGAGACAGAGCTCCTACAATGAGCAGTTCTTC. Translating it yields CASSLQRQSSYNEQFF.

This clone was detected only once. This sequence joins TRBV29-1 and TRBJ2-3; the D is unclear. This CDR3 is built from 13 residues. Germline CDR1 SQVTM, CDR2 ANQGSEA. V dropped 3 bases and J dropped 1 base, with 8 bases sitting between them. The CDR3 is CSVDVQGTDTQYF. The DNA of the CDR3 is TGCAGCGTTGATGTCCAGGGCACAGATACGCAGTATTTT.

The chain uses TRBV6-5 and TRBJ2-7, with D hard to call. The CDR3 length is 13 residues. Germline loops: CDR1 MNHEY, CDR2 SVGAGI. V was shortened by 6 bases and J by 7 bases, with 16 bases between the two germline ends. Written as DNA, the CDR3 is TGTGCCAGCAGCGCCGTTCCTAGTAGTGAGCAGTACTTC. Its translation is CASSAVPSSEQYF.

The chain has TRBV7-3 and TRBJ2-1, with 9 bases aligning to TRBD2. The CDR3 is made up of 16 amino acids. Germline V gives CDR1 SGHTA, CDR2 FQGTGA. V gave up 3 bases and J gave up 8 bases; unmatched junction bases: 11. CDR3 amino acids: CASSFRPGSGRHEQFF. CDR3 bases: TGTGCCAGCAGCTTTAGGCCGGGTAGCGGGAGACATGAGCAGTTCTTC.